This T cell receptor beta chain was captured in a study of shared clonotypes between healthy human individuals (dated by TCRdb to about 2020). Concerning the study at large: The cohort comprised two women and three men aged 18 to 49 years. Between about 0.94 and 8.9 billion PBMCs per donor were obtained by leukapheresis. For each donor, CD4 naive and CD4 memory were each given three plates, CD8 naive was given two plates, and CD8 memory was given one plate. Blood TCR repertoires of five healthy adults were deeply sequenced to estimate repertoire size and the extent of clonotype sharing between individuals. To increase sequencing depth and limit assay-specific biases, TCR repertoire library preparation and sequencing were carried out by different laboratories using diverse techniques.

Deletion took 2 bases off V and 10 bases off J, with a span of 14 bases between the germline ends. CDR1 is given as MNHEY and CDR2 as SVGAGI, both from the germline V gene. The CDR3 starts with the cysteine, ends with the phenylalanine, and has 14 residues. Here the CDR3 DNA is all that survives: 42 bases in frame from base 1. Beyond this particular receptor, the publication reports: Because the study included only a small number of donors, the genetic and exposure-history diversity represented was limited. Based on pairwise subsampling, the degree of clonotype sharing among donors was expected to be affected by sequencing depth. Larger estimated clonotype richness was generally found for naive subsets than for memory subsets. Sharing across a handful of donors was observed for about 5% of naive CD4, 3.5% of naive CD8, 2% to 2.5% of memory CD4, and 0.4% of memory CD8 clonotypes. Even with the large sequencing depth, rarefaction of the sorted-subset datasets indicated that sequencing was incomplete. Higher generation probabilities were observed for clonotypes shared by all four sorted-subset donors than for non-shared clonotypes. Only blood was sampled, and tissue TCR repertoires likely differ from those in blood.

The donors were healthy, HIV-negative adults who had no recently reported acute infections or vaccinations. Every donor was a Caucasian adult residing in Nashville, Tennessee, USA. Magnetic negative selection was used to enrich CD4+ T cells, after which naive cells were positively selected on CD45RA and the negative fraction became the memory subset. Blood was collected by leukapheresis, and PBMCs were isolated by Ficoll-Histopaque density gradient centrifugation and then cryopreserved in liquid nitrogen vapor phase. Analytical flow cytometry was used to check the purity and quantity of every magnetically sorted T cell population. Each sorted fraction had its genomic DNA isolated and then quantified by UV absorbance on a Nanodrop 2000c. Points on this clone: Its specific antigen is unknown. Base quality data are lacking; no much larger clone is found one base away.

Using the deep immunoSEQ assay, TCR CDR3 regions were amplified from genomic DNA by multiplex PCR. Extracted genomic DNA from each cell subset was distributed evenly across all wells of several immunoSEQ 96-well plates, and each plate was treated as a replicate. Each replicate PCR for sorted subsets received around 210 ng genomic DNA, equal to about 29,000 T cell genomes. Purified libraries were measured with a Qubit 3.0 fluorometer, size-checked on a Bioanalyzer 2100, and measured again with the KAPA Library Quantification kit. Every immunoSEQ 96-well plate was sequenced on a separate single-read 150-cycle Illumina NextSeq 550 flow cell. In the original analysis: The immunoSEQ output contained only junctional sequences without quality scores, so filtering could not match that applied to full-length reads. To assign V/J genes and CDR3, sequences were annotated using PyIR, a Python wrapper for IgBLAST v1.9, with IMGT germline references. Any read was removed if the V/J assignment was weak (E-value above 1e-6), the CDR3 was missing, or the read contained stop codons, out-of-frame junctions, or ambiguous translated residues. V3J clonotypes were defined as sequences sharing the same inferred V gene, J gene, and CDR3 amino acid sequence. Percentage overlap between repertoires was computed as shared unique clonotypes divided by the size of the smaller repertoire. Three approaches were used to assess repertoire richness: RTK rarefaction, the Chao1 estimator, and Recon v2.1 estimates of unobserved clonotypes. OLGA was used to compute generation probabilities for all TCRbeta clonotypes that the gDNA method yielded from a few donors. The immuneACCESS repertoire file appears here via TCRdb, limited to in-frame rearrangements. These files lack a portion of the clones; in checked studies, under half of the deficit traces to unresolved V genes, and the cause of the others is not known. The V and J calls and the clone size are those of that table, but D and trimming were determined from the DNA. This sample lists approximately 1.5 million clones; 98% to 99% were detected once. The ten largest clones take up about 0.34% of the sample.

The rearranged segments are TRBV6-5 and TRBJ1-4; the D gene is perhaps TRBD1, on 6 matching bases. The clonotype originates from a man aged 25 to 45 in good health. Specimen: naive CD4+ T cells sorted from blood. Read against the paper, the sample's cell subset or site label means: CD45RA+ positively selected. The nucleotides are TGTGCCAGCAGTTACGTTCCAGGGGAAGGAAAACTGTTTTTT. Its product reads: CASSYVPGEGKLFF.